This entry is about one T cell receptor (beta chain). The entry originates in a study of blood T cell repertoires in COVID-19. About the study: Samples of COVID-19 (acute and convalescent) were obtained from the United States, Italy and Spain. In each case, the material was cDNA or gDNA derived from T cells, B-cell-depleted T cells, or PBMCs.

Authors' data handling: Estimation of nucleated cell counts was performed using reference gene primer amplification. Assay: immunoSEQ multiplex PCR; the TCRdb copy retains only in-frame clones and omits some. V, J and clone size are those of that table, while D and trimming were read from the DNA. The sample consists of roughly 150,000 clones, about 86% of them appearing once. V was cut by 0 bases and J by 1 base, with 7 bases left in between. The length of the CDR3 is 14 residues. Germline CDR1 reads SGHNT; CDR2 reads YYREEE (reference sequence). The material sequenced was peripheral blood. The TCR comes from a human donor in a cohort sampled during active COVID-19. The chain joins TRBV5-4 to TRBJ1-1; D uncertain. For the CDR3, the DNA is TGTGCCAGCAGCTTGGTCCGGGGGAACACTGAAGCTTTCTTT. This gives the protein CASSLVRGNTEAFF. Looking up the rest from reference TRBV5-4 and TRBJ1-1 gives the full variable domain: ETGVTQSPTHLIKTRGQQVTLRCSSQSGHNTVSWYQQALGQGPQFIFQYYREEENGRGNFPPRFSGLQFPNYSSELNVNALELDDSALYLCASSLVRGNTEAFFGQGTRLTVV.